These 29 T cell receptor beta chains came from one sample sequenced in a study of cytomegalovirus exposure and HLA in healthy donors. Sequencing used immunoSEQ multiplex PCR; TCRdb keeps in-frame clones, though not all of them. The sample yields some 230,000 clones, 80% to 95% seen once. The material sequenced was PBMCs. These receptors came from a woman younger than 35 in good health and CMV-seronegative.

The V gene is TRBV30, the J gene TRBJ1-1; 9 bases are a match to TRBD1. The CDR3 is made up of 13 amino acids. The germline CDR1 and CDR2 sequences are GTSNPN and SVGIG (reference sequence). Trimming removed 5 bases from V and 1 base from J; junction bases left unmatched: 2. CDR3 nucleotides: TGTGCCTGGTACAGGGGGCCGAACACTGAAGCTTTCTTT. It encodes CAWYRGPNTEAFF. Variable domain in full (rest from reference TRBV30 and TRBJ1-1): SQTIHQWPATLVQPVGSPLSLECTVEGTSNPNLYWYRQAAGRGLQLLFYSVGIGQISSEVPQNLSASRPQDRQFILSSKKLLLSDSGFYLCAWYRGPNTEAFFGQGTRLTVV.

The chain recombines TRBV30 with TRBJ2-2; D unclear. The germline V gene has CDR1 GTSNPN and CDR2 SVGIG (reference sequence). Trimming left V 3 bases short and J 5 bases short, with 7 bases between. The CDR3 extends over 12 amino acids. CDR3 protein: CAWRRWTGELFF. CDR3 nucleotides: TGTGCCTGGAGGAGGTGGACCGGGGAGCTGTTTTTT. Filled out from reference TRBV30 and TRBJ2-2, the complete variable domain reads SQTIHQWPATLVQPVGSPLSLECTVEGTSNPNLYWYRQAAGRGLQLLFYSVGIGQISSEVPQNLSASRPQDRQFILSSKKLLLSDSGFYLCAWRRWTGELFFGEGSRLTVL.

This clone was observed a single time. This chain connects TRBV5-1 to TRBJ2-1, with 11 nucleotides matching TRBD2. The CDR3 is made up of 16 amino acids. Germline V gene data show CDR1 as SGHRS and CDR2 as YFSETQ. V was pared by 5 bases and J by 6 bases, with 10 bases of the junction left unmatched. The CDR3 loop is CASSQTSGRRINEQFF. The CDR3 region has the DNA TGCGCCAGCAGTCAAACTAGCGGGAGAAGGATCAATGAGCAGTTCTTC.

In nucleotides, the CDR3 is TGTGCCTGCCGGGGGAGGGGGAGGGAGACCCAGTACTTC. Protein: CACRGRGRETQYF. The chain is built from TRBV30 and TRBJ2-5, with a weak D call TRBD2 (7 bases). This CDR3 is built from 13 residues. The germline gives CDR1 GTSNPN, CDR2 SVGIG (reference sequence). The ends were cut back, 6 bases at V and 5 bases at J, with 16 bases in the middle. Complete variable domain (other parts from reference TRBV30 and TRBJ2-5): SQTIHQWPATLVQPVGSPLSLECTVEGTSNPNLYWYRQAAGRGLQLLFYSVGIGQISSEVPQNLSASRPQDRQFILSSKKLLLSDSGFYLCACRGRGRETQYFGPGTRLLVL.

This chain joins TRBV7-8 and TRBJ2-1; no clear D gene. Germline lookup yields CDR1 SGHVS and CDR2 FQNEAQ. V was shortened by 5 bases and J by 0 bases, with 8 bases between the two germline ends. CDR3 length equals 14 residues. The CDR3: CASSRSFSYNEQFF. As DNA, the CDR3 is TGTGCCAGCAGCCGGTCGTTCTCCTACAATGAGCAGTTCTTC.

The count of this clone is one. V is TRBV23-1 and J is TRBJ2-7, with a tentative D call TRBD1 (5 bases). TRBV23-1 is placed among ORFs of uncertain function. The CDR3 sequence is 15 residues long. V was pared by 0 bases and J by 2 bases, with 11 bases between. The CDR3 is CASSQSQGFPYEQYF. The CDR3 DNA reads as TGCGCCAGCAGTCAATCCCAGGGCTTCCCCTACGAGCAGTACTTC.

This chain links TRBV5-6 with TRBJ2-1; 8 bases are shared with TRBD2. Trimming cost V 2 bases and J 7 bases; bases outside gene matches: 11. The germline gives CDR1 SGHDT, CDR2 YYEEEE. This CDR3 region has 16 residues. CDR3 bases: TGTGCCAGCAGCTTACTGAGCGGGAGCTCTCCAAATGAGCAGTTCTTC. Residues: CASSLLSGSSPNEQFF. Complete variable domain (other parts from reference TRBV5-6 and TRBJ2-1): DAGVTQSPTHLIKTRGQQVTLRCSPKSGHDTVSWYQQALGQGPQFIFQYYEEEERQRGNFPDRFSGHQFPNYSSELNVNALLLGDSALYLCASSLLSGSSPNEQFFGPGTRLTVL.

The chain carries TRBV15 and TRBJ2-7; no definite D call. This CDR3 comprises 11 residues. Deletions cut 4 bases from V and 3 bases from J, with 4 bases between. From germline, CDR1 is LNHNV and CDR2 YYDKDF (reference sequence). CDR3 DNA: TGTGCCACCAGCACCCACTACGAGCAGTACTTC. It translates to CATSTHYEQYF.

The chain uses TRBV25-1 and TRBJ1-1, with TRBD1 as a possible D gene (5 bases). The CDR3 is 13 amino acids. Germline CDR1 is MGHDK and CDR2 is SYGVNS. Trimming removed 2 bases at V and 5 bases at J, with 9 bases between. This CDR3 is CASSELKGTEAFF. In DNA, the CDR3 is TGTGCCAGCAGTGAACTCAAGGGGACTGAAGCTTTCTTT. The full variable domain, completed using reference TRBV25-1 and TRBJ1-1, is EADIYQTPRYLVIGTGKKITLECSQTMGHDKMYWYQQDPGMELHLIHYSYGVNSTEKGDLSSESTVSRIRTEHFPLTLESARPSHTSQYLCASSELKGTEAFFGQGTRLTVV.

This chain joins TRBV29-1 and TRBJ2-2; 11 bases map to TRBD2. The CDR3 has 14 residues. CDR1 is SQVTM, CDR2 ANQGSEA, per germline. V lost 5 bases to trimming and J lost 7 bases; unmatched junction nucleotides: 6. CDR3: CSVLLAGDGGELFF. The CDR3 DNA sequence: TGCAGCGTTCTACTAGCGGGAGACGGCGGGGAGCTGTTTTTT.

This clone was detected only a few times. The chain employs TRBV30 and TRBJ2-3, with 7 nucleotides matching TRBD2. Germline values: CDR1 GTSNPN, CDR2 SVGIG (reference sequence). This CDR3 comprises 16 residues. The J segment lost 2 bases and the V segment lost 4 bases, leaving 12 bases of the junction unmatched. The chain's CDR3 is CAWTQAGRGLTDTQYF. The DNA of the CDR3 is TGTGCCTGGACCCAAGCGGGGCGGGGCCTCACAGATACGCAGTATTTT. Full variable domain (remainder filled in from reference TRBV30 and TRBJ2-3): SQTIHQWPATLVQPVGSPLSLECTVEGTSNPNLYWYRQAAGRGLQLLFYSVGIGQISSEVPQNLSASRPQDRQFILSSKKLLLSDSGFYLCAWTQAGRGLTDTQYFGPGTRLTVL.

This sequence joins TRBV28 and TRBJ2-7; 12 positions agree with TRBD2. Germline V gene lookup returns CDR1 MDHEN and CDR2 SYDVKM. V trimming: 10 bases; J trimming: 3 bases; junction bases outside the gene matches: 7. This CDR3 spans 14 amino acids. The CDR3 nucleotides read TGTGCCACCCGGAGGACTAGCGGGATCTACGAGCAGTACTTC. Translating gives CATRRTSGIYEQYF.

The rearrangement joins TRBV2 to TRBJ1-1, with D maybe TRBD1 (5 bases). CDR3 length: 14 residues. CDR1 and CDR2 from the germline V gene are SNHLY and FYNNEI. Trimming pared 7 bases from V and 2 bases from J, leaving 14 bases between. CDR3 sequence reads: CASNYGRGNTEAFF. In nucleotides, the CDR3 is TGTGCCAGCAATTATGGGAGGGGCAACACTGAAGCTTTCTTT.

Here the CDR3 reads CASSDGYSNSYEQYF. CDR3 nucleotides: TGCGCCAGCAGTGATGGGTACAGTAACTCCTACGAGCAGTACTTC. This rearrangement joins TRBV10-2 to TRBJ2-7; D is ambiguous. Germline lookup yields CDR1 WSHSY and CDR2 SAAADI. V lost 3 bases to trimming and J lost 0 bases, with 12 bases between them. This CDR3 has 15 amino acids.

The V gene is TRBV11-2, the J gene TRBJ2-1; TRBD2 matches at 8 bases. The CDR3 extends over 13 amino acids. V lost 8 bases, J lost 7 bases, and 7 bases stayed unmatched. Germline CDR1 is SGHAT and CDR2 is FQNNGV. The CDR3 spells CASASVAGNEQFF. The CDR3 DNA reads TGTGCCAGCGCGTCAGTAGCGGGAAATGAGCAGTTCTTC.

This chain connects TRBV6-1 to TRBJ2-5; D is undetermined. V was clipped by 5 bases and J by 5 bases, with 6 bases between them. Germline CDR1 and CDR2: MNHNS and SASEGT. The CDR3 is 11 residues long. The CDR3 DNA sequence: TGTGCCAGCAGTTCCCATGAGACCCAGTACTTC. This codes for CASSSHETQYF.

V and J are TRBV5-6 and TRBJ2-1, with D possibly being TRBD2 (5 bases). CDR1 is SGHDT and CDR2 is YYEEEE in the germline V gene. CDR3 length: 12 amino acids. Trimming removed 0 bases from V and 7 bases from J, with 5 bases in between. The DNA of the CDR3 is TGTGCCAGCAGCTTGGGCGGGAATGAGCAGTTCTTC. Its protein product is CASSLGGNEQFF.

The chain's CDR3 is CASRLAGASQETQYF. CDR3 sequence (DNA): TGTGCCAGCAGGTTAGCGGGAGCTTCCCAAGAGACCCAGTACTTC. This chain links TRBV6-1 with TRBJ2-5; 9 nucleotides match TRBD2. The V gene's germline CDR1 is MNHNS and CDR2 SASEGT. The J segment lost 1 base and the V segment lost 6 bases, leaving 6 bases of the junction unmatched. The CDR3 is 15 amino acids.

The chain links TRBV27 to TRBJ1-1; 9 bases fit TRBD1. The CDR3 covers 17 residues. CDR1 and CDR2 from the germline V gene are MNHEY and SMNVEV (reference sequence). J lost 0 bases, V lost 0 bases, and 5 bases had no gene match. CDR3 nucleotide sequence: TGTGCCAGCAGTTTATCGAAGACAGGGGGTTTGAACACTGAAGCTTTCTTT. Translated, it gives CASSLSKTGGLNTEAFF.

CDR3 residues: CASSHLSYEQYF. The DNA of the CDR3 is TGTGCCAGCAGCCACCTATCCTACGAGCAGTACTTC. This chain links TRBV12-1 with TRBJ2-7; the DNA was not compared with TRBD2, the D call given in the table. TRBV12-1 is an annotated pseudogene. The CDR3 has 12 residues.

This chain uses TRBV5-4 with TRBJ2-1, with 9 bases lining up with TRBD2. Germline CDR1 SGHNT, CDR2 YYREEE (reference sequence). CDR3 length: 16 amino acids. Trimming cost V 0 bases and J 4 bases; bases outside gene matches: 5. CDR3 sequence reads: CASSLVRLAGYNEQFF. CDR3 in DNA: TGTGCCAGCAGCTTGGTCCGCCTAGCGGGGTACAATGAGCAGTTCTTC.

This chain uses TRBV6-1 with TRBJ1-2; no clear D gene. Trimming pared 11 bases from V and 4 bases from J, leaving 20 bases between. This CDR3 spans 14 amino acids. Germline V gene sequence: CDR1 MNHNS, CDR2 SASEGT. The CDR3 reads CASSTFGPSYGYTF. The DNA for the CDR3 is TGTGCCTCCTCCACCTTTGGGCCCTCCTATGGCTACACCTTC.

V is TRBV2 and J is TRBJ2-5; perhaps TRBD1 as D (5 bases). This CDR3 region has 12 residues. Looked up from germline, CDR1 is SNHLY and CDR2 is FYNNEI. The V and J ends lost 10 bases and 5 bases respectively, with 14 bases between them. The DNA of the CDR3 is TGTGCCACTTTGGACAAGTCTGAGACCCAGTACTTC. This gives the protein CATLDKSETQYF.

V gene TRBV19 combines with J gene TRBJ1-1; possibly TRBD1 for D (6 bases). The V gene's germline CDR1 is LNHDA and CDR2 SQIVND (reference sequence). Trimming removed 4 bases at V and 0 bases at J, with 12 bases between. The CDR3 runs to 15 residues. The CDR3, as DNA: TGTGCCAGTAGTACCCGGGACAATTTGAACACTGAAGCTTTCTTT. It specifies CASSTRDNLNTEAFF.

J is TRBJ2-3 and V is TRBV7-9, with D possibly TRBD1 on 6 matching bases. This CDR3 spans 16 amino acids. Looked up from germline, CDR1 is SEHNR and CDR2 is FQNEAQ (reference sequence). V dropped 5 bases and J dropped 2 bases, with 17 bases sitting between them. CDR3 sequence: CASSPRQVTPTDTQYF. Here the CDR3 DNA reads TGTGCCAGCAGCCCCCGACAGGTGACCCCCACAGATACGCAGTATTTT. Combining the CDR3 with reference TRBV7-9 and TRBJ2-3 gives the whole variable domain DTGVSQNPRHKITKRGQNVTFRCDPISEHNRLYWYRQTLGQGPEFLTYFQNEAQLEKSRLLSDRFSAERPKGSFSTLEIQRTEQGDSAMYLCASSPRQVTPTDTQYFGPGTRLTVL.

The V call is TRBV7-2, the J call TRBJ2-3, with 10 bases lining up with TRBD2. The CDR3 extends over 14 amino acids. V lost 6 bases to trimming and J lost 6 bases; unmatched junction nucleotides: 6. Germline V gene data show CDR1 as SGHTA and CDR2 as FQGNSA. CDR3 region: CASRSSGSFDTQYF. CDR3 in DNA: TGTGCCAGCAGGTCTAGCGGGAGTTTCGATACGCAGTATTTT.

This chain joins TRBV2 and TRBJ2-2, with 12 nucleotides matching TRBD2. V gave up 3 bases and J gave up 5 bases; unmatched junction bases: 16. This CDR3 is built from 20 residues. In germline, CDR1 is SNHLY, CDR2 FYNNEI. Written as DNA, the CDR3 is TGTGCCAGCAGTGATTGGGTGAGGACTAGCGGGATCAATCTTACCGGGGAGCTGTTTTTT. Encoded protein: CASSDWVRTSGINLTGELFF.

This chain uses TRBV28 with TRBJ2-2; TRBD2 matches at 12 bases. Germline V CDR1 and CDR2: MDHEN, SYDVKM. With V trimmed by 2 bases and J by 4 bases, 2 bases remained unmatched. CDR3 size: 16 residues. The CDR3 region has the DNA TGTGCCAGCAGTTTAGAACTAGCGGGAGGCACCGGGGAGCTGTTTTTT. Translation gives CASSLELAGGTGELFF.

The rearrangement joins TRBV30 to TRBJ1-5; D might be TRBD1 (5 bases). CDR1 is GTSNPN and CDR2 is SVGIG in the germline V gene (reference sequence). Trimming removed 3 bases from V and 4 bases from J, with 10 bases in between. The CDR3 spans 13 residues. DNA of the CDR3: TGTGCCTGGAGGGGCGACAGTAATCAGCCCCAGCATTTT. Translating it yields CAWRGDSNQPQHF.